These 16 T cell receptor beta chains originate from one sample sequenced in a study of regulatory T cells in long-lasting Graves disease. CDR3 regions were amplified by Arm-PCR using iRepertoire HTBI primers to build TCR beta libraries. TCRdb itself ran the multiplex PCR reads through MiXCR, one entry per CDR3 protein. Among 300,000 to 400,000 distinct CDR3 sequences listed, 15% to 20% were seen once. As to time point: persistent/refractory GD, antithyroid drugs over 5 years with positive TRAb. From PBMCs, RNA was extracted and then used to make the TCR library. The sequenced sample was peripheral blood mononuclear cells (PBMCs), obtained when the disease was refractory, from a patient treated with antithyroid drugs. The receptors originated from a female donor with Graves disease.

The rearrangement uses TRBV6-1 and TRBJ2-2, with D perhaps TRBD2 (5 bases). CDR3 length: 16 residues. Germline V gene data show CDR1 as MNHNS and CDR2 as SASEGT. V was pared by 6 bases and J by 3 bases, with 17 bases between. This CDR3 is CASSPTRASDTGELFF. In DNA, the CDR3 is TGTGCCAGCAGCCCGACGCGGGCTTCGGACACCGGGGAGCTGTTTTTT.

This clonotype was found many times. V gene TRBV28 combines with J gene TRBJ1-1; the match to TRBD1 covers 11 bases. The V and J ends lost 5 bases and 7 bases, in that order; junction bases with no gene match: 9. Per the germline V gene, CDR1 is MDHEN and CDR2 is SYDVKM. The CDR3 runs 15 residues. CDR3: CASSESGTGGSEAFF. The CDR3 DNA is TGTGCCAGCAGTGAATCCGGGACAGGGGGTAGTGAAGCTTTCTTT. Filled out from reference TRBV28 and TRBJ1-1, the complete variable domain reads DVKVTQSSRYLVKRTGEKVFLECVQDMDHENMFWYRQDPGLGLRLIYFSYDVKMKEKGDIPEGYSVSREKKERFSLILESASTNQTSMYLCASSESGTGGSEAFFGQGTRLTVV.

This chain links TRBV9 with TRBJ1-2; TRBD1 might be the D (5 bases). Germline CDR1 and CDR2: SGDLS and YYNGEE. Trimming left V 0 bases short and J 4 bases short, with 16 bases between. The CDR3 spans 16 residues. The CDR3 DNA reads TGTGCCAGCAGCGTAGGAGAAGGGGCGGGGAGCTATGGCTACACCTTC. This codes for CASSVGEGAGSYGYTF.

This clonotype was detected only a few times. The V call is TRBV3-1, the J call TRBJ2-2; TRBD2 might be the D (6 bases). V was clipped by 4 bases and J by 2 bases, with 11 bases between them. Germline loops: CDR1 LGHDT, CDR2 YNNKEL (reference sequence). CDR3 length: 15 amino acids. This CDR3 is CASSRSGVNTGELFF. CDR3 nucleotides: TGTGCCAGCAGCCGTAGCGGAGTAAACACCGGGGAGCTGTTTTTT.

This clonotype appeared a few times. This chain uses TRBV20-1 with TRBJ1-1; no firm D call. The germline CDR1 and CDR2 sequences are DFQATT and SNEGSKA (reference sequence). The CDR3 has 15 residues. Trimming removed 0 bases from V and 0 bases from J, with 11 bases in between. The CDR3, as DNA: TGCAGTGCTAGAGATCTTGCGGCGATGAACACTGAAGCTTTCTTT. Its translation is CSARDLAAMNTEAFF.

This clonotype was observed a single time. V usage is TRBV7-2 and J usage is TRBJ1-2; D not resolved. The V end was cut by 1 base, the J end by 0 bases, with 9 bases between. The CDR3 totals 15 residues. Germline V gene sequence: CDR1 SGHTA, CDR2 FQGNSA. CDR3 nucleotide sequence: TGTGCCAGCAGCTTAGTTGGATTAGCTAACTATGGCTACACCTTC. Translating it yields CASSLVGLANYGYTF.

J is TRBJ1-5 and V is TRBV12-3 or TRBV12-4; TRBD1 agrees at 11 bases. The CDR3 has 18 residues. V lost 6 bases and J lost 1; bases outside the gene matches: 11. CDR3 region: CASRNPGQGGGSNQPQHF. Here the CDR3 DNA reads TGTGCCAGCAGAAACCCGGGACAGGGGGGCGGGAGCAATCAGCCCCAGCATTTT.

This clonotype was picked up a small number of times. The CDR3 loop reads CASSLGQRGTDTQYF. The CDR3 DNA reads TGTGCCAGCAGTTTGGGACAGAGAGGCACAGATACGCAGTATTTT. This chain links TRBV2 with TRBJ2-3; 7 bases match TRBD1. The CDR3 loop spans 15 amino acids. The V gene end was trimmed by 5 bases and the J gene end by 1 base; junction bases not matched to a gene: 6. CDR1 SNHLY and CDR2 FYNNEI come from the germline V gene. Based on the CDR3 plus reference TRBV2 and TRBJ2-3, the full variable domain is EPEVTQTPSHQVTQMGQEVILRCVPISNHLYFYWYRQILGQKVEFLVSFYNNEISEKSEIFDDQFSVERPDGSNFTLKIRSTKLEDSAMYFCASSLGQRGTDTQYFGPGTRLTVL.

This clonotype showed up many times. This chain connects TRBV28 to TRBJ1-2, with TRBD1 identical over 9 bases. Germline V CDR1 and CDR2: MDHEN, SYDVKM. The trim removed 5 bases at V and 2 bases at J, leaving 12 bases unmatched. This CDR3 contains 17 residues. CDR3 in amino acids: CASSTPGTGNLNYGYTF. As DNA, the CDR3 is TGTGCCAGCAGTACGCCCGGGACAGGGAATCTCAACTATGGCTACACCTTC.

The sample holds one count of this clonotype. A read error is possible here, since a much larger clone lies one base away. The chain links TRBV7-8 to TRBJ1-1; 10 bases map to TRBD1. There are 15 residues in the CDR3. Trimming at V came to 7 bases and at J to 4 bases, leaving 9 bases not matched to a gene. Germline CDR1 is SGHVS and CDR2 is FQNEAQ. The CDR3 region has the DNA TGTGCCAGCAACTCCGGGACAGGGGCTAGCACTGAAGCTTTCTTT. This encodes CASNSGTGASTEAFF. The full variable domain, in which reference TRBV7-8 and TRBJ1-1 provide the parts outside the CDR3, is GAGVSQSPRYKVAKRGQDVALRCDPISGHVSLFWYQQALGQGPEFLTYFQNEAQLDKSGLPSDRFFAERPEGSVSTLKIQRTQQEDSAVYLCASNSGTGASTEAFFGQGTRLTVV.

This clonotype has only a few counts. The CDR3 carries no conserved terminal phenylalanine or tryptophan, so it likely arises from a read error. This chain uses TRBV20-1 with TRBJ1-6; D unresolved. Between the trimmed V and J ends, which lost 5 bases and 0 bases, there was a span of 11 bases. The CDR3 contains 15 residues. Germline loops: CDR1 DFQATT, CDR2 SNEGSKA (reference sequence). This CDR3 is CSALAGSSYNSPLHL. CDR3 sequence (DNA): TGCAGTGCTCTAGCGGGGAGCTCCTATAATTCACCCCTCCACCTT.

The CDR3 nucleotides are TGTGCCAGCAGCCCGGATCGGACAGGGGCTCGCTACAATGAGCAGTTCTTC. The encoded protein is CASSPDRTGARYNEQFF. The rearrangement joins TRBV7-2 to TRBJ2-1, with TRBD1 matching 9 bases. The CDR3 spans 17 residues. Germline V gene sequence: CDR1 SGHTA, CDR2 FQGNSA. V shed 5 bases and J 3 bases; nucleotides not matched to a gene: 11.

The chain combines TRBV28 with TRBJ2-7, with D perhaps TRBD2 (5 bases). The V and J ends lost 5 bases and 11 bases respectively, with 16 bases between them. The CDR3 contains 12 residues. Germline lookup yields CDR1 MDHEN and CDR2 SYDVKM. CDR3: CASSIGGGWKYF. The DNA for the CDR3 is TGTGCCAGCAGTATCGGAGGTGGTTGGAAGTACTTC.

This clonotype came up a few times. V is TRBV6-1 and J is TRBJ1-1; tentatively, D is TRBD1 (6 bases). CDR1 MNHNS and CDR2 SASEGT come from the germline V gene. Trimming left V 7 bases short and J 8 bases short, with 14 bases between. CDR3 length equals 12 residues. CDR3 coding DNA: TGTGCCAGCACCCCACGGGGGGGCGAAGCTTTCTTT. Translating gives CASTPRGGEAFF.

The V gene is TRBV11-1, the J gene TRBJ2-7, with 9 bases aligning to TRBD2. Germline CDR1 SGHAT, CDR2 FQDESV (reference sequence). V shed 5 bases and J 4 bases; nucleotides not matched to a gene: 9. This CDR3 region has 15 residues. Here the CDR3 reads CASSLGDSGSYEQYF. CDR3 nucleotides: TGTGCCAGCAGCCTGGGGGATAGCGGGAGTTACGAGCAGTACTTC. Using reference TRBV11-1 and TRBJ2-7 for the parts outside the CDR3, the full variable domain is EAEVAQSPRYKITEKSQAVAFWCDPISGHATLYWYRQILGQGPELLVQFQDESVVDDSQLPKDRFSAERLKGVDSTLKIQPAELGDSAMYLCASSLGDSGSYEQYFGPGTRLTVT.

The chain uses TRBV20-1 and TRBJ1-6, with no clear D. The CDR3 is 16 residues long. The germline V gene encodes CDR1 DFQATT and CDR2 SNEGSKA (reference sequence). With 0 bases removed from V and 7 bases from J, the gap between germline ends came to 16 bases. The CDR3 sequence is CSARDPCWTGNSPLHF. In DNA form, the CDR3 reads TGCAGTGCTAGAGACCCCTGTTGGACGGGGAATTCACCCCTCCACTTT.